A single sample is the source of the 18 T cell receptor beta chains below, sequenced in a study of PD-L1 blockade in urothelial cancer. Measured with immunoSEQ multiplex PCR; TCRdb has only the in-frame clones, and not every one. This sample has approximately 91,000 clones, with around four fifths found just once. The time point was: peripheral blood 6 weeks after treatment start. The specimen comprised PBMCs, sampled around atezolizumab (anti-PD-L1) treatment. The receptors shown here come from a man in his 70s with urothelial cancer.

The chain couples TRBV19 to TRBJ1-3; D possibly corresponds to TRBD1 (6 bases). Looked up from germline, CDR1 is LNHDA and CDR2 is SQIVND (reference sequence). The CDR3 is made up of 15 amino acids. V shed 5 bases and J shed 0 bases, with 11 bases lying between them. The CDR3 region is CASSFGQSSGNTIYF. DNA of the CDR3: TGTGCCAGTAGTTTCGGACAGAGCTCTGGAAACACCATATATTTT.

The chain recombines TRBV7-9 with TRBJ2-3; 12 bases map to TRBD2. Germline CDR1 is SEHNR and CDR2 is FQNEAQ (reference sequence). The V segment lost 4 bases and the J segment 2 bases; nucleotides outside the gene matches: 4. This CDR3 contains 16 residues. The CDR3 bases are TGTGCCAGCAGCTCCCGGACTAGCGGGATCACAGATACGCAGTATTTT. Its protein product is CASSSRTSGITDTQYF.

The CDR3 DNA reads as TGTGCCAGCAGCGTAGGACAGGGATCGGGCTACGAGCAGTACTTC. It encodes CASSVGQGSGYEQYF. The chain employs TRBV9 and TRBJ2-7, with TRBD1 matching 7 bases. V lost 0 bases to trimming and J lost 3 bases; unmatched junction nucleotides: 6. The CDR3 sequence is 15 residues long. The germline V gene has CDR1 SGDLS and CDR2 YYNGEE. Full variable domain (rest looked up from reference TRBV9 and TRBJ2-7): DSGVTQTPKHLITATGQRVTLRCSPRSGDLSVYWYQQSLDQGLQFLIQYYNGEERAKGNILERFSAQQFPDLHSELNLSSLELGDSALYFCASSVGQGSGYEQYFGPGTRLTVT.

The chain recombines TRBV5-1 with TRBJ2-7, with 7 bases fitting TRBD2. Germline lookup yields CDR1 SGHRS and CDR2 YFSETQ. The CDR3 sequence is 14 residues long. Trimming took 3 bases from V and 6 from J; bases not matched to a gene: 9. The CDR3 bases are TGCGCCAGCAGCTCAGGGCCTAGCGGTGGCGAGCAGTACTTC. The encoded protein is CASSSGPSGGEQYF. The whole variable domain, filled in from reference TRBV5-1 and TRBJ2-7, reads KAGVTQTPRYLIKTRGQQVTLSCSPISGHRSVSWYQQTPGQGLQFLFEYFSETQRNKGNFPGRFSGRQFSNSRSEMNVSTLELGDSALYLCASSSGPSGGEQYFGPGTRLTVT.

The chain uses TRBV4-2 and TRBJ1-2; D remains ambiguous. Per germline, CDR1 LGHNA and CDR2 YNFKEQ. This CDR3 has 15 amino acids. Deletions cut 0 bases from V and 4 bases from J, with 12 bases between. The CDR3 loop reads CASSQELQAPYGYTF. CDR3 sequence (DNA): TGTGCCAGCAGCCAAGAACTCCAGGCCCCCTATGGCTACACCTTC.

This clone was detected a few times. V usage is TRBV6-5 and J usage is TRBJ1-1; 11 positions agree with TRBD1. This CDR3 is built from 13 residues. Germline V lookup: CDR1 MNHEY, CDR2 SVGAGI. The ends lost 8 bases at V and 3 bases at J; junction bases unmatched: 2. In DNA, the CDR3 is TGTGCCAGCGGGACAGGGGGGGACACTGAAGCTTTCTTT. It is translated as CASGTGGDTEAFF.

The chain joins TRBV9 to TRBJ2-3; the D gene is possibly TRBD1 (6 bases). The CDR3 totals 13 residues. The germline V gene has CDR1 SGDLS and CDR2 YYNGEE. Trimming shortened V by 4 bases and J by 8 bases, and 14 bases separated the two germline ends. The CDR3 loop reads CASSQGQLGTQYF. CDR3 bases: TGTGCCAGCAGCCAAGGACAGTTAGGTACGCAGTATTTT.

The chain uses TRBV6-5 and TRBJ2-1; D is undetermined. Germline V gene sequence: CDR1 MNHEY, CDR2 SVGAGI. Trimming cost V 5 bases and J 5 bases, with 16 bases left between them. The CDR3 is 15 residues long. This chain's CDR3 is CASSPAEAFNNEQFF. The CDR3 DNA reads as TGTGCCAGCAGTCCCGCCGAGGCGTTTAACAATGAGCAGTTCTTC.

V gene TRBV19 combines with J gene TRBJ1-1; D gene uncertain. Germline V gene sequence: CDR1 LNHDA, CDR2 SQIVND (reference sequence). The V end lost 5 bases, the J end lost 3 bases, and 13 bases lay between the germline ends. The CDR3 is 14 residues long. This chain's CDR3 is CASSALSADTEAFF. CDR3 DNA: TGTGCCAGTAGTGCTTTATCCGCGGACACTGAAGCTTTCTTT.

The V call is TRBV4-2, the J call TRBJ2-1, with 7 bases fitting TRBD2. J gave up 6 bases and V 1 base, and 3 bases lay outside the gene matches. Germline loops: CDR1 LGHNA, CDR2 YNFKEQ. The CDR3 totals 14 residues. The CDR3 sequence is CASSQAGTTNEQFF. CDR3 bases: TGTGCCAGCAGCCAAGCCGGGACTACCAATGAGCAGTTCTTC.

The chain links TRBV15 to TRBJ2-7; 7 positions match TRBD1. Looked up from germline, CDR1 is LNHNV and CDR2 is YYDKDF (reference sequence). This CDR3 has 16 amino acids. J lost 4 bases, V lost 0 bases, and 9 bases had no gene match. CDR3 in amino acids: CATSRDREGGKYEQYF. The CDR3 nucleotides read TGTGCCACCAGCAGAGATCGGGAAGGGGGCAAATACGAGCAGTACTTC.

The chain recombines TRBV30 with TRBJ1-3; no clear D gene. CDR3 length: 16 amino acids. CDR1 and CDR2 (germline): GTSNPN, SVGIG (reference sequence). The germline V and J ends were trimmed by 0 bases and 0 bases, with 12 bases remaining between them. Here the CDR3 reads CAWSVRGTNSGNTIYF. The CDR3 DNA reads TGTGCCTGGAGTGTACGGGGTACAAACTCTGGAAACACCATATATTTT.

CDR3 nucleotides: TGTGCCAGCAGTGTCACCCGGACTACCCAAGAGACCCAGTACTTC. This gives the protein CASSVTRTTQETQYF. The rearrangement links TRBV2 to TRBJ2-5; tentative D call: TRBD2 (6 bases). Germline V gene data show CDR1 as SNHLY and CDR2 as FYNNEI. Deletions cut 4 bases from V and 1 base from J, with 13 bases between. The CDR3 covers 15 residues.

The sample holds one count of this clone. The CDR3 here is CASSLQGKETQYF. The CDR3 DNA reads TGTGCCAGCAGCTTACAGGGAAAAGAGACCCAGTACTTC. The chain carries TRBV5-4 and TRBJ2-5, with D perhaps TRBD1 (6 bases). CDR1 and CDR2 from the germline V gene are SGHNT and YYREEE (reference sequence). The CDR3 loop spans 13 amino acids. V was cut by 2 bases and J by 3 bases, with 8 bases left in between.

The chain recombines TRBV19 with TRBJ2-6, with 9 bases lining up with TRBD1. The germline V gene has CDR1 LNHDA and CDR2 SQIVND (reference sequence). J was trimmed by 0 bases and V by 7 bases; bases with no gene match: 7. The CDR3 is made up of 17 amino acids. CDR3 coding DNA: TGTGCCAGTAACTTTGGACAGGGGTACTCTGGGGCCAACGTCCTGACTTTC. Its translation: CASNFGQGYSGANVLTF.

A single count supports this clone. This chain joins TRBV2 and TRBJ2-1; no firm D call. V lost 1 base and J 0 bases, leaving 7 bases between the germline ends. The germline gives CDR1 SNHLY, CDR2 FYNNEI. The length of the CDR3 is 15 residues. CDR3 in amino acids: CASSEGASSYNEQFF. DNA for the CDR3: TGTGCCAGCAGTGAAGGGGCCAGCTCCTACAATGAGCAGTTCTTC.

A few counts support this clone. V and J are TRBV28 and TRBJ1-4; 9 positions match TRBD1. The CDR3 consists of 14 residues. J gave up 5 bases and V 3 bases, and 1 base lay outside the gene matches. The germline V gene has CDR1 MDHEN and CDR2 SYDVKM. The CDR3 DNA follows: TGTGCCAGCAGTTTCGGGACAGGGAATGAAAAACTGTTTTTT. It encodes CASSFGTGNEKLFF. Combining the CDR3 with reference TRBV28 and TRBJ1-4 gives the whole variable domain DVKVTQSSRYLVKRTGEKVFLECVQDMDHENMFWYRQDPGLGLRLIYFSYDVKMKEKGDIPEGYSVSREKKERFSLILESASTNQTSMYLCASSFGTGNEKLFFGSGTQLSVL.

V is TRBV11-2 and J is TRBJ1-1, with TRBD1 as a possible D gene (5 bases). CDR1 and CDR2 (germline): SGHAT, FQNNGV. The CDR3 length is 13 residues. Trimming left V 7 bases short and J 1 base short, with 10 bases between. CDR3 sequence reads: CASTETANTEAFF. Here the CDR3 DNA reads TGTGCCAGCACCGAGACAGCGAACACTGAAGCTTTCTTT.